What follows is one TCR beta chain and its context. Its specificity is unknown. V lost 1 base to trimming and J lost 8 bases, with 19 bases between them. Germline assignment: CDR1 SGHVS and CDR2 FQNEAQ. The CDR3 is made up of 16 amino acids. This sample was taken from a study of shared clonotypes between healthy human individuals. Study results and caveats: For naive CD4 cells, approximately 5% of clonotypes were shared across a few donors.

A CD45RA-negative memory subset and a CD45RA+ naive subset were separated from the CD4+ cells. The run depth of the assay was deep. Source study methods: Junction-only sequences produced by ImmunoSEQ had no quality scores, so filtering differed. Repertoires were generated with immunoSEQ multiplex PCR, while TCRdb's copy carries only in-frame clones and drops some. The V and J calls and the clone size are those of that table, but D and trimming were determined from the DNA. The repertoire includes approximately 350,000 clones, 74% of them detected once, and 10% sits in the top ten. The sequenced sample was memory CD4+ T cells sorted from blood. Subset described: CD45RA-negative fraction. This sequence originates from a young man in good health. The chain carries TRBV7-8 and TRBJ2-3; either TRBD1 or TRBD2 may supply D (6 bases each). The CDR3 nucleotides are TGTGCCAGCAGCTTAGACGGGGGCTGGGGTGTAGGTACGCAGTATTTT. It yields the protein CASSLDGGWGVGTQYF.